This paragraph reports one T cell receptor beta chain. Its cognate antigen has yet to be identified. Per-base quality was not reported, and no clone a single base away is much larger than it. The data originate from a study of T cells in Graves' hyperthyroidism and ophthalmopathy (dated by TCRdb to the late 2010s). Notes on the research overall: Peripheral blood samples were taken at the time of initial diagnosis, prior to any treatment. To identify distinguishing TCR V-J signatures, a discovery cohort of 90 to 100 patients was used, comprising some 45 with Graves' ophthalmopathy and some 60 with stable Graves' hyperthyroidism. Prospective prediction of ophthalmopathy was tested in an independent validation cohort consisting of 18 hyperthyroidism patients and approximately 16 patients who later progressed to ophthalmopathy. The approximately 100 discovery patients were divided at random into training and test sets in a 7:3 ratio. In addition, the study compared T-cell repertoires in thyroid tissue and in blood from about 6 Graves' hyperthyroidism patients. Following sampling, methimazole starting at 30 mg daily was given to hyperthyroidism patients, and high-dose intravenous methylprednisolone was given to ophthalmopathy patients. TCR Vbeta CDR3 sequencing of some 140 peripheral blood samples (roughly 43 ophthalmopathy, 75 to 80 hyperthyroidism and approximately 17 progressor patients) is reported in the paper.

Findings and caveats that apply to the study as a whole: In validation, the model predicted progression to ophthalmopathy with 65% to 71% sensitivity and 72% to 85% specificity, a median of approximately 6.7 months before onset. In cross-validation, a model built on a 13 V-J signature told ophthalmopathy apart from stable hyperthyroidism with approximately 90% sensitivity and about 81% specificity, and in testing the same model reached 80%/75%. No statistical method was used to fix the sample size in advance, and group allocation was not hidden from the investigators. Most expanded thyroid clonotypes (frequency above 0.001) were also detected in blood, a finding suggesting that blood repertoires may reflect thyroid immune responses.

Ophthalmopathy patients had moderately to severely active disease, Clinical Activity Score of at least 3, NOSPECS grade of at least 4, and duration under 3 months. The study excluded patients with uncontrolled infections, other autoimmune diseases, pregnancy or lactation. Diagnoses relied on clinical symptoms, serum thyroxine and TRAb, thyroid ultrasound and orbital computed tomography. PBMCs were isolated from about 10 ml of fresh peripheral blood by Ficoll-Paque density gradient centrifugation. Total RNA was extracted with Trizol reagent, and quality was checked on an Agilent 2100 Bioanalyzer. There are 15 amino acids in the CDR3, from cysteine to phenylalanine inclusive. The retained sequence is limited to the CDR3, 45 bases, with the frame set at the first base. V is reduced by 0 bases and J by 0 bases, leaving a spacing of 6 bases between them. Based on the germline V gene, the CDR1 and CDR2 sequences are SGHRS and YFSETQ.

Amplification of TCR beta CDR3 regions was carried out from RNA transcripts. The first round of RT-PCR for the TCR CDR3 was performed with the HTBI primer set and the Qiagen OneStep RT-PCR kit. Libraries were constructed in a second round of multiplex PCR, after which size selection and purification were carried out. The libraries were sequenced on an Illumina HiSeq2000 using paired-end 100 bp reads. As for the authors' bioinformatics: SOAPnuke was used to process the raw data, throwing out any read that contained adapters or uncalled bases, had a mean Phred below 15, or lacked an exact constant-primer or identifier match. COPE v1.2.5 was used to merge high-quality paired reads, and clonotypes were defined as unique nucleotide sequences. MiTCR v1.1 was used to align clonotypes to the IMGT TRBV, TRBD and TRBJ reference segments. Only V-J combinations with frequency above 0.0001, covering roughly 99% of repertoires, were analysed. The TCS score was defined as the ratio of F50 (clonal expansion) to E x V (chaos), calculated using BLOSUM62-based TCRdist between CDR3 peptides within each V-J. Welch's t-statistics and random forest reduced just over 500 V-J features to 13, which were used in a naive Bayes classifier (R e1071). TCRdb handled the public reads itself, with Q25 trimming in fastp and clone calling in MiXCR, and kept productive beta chains. Each CDR3 protein appears once, grouped with its most common genes and DNA. The V and J calls were not made by the authors but by TCRdb's processing. This sample holds roughly 650,000 distinct CDR3 sequences; roughly 15% were observed only once. Roughly 3.4% of the sample comes from the top ten.

Material for sequencing was blood. The rearrangement combines TRBV5-1 with TRBJ2-2; the D gene assignment is ambiguous. This TCR was recovered from a woman in her thirties or forties with Graves' ophthalmopathy. In nucleotide form, the sequence is TGCGCCAGCAGCTTGGTGGCGTCGAACACCGGGGAGCTGTTTTTT. It codes for CASSLVASNTGELFF.